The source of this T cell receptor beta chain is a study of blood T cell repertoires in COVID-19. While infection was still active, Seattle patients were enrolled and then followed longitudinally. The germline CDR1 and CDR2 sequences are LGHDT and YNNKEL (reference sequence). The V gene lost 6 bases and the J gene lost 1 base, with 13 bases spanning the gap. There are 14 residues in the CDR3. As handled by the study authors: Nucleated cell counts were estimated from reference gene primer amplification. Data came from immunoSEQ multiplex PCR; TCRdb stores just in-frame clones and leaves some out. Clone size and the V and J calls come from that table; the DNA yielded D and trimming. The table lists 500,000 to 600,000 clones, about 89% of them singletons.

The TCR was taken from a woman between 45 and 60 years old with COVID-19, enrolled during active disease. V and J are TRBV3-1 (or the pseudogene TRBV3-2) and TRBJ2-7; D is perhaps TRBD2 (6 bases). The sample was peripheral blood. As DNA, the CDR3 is TGTGCCAGCAGTCCATCGGGGACTTCCTACGAGCAGTACTTC. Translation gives CASSPSGTSYEQYF.